This T cell receptor (beta chain) was documented in a study of low-dose radiotherapy and immunotherapy resistance in tumors. Turning to the study itself: Every two weeks patients got nivolumab 240 mg flat dose, plus ipilimumab 1 mg/kg every six weeks, intravenously. Oral aspirin 300 mg was taken by patients daily for four cycles from cycle 1 day 1.

Covering alpha and beta chains, TRAV- and TRBV-specific primers were used for the first-strand cDNA. The authors ran around 19 PCR cycles to amplify TCRs with a constant-region primer and V-primer adapter. After the mRNA was isolated, it was amplified using in vitro transcription. One entry per CDR3 protein, called by TCRdb with MiXCR from the reads. The sample holds 65,000 to 85,000 distinct CDR3 sequences; 15% to 20% are singletons and the top ten take over 1.2%. The sample holds many counts of this clonotype. Time point specified: after trial treatment. Sample treatment: LDRT plus nivolumab, ipilimumab, low-dose cyclophosphamide and aspirin (RACIN trial). The study gave donors nivolumab, ipilimumab, aspirin, low-dose cyclophosphamide and low-dose radiotherapy. This CDR3 spans 14 amino acids.

This specimen was PBMCs, taken after low-dose radiotherapy plus immunotherapy. The chain employs TRBV21-1 and TRBJ2-1; TRBD2 is the table's D call and was not checked against the DNA. TRBV21-1 corresponds to a pseudogene. The source of this sequence is a male donor with prostate cancer. Here the CDR3 reads CASSKSCGHNEQFF. The CDR3 DNA reads as TGTGCCAGCAGCAAAAGTTGCGGGCACAATGAGCAGTTCTTC.